The rows below give T cell receptor beta chains drawn from one sample of a study of blood T cell repertoires in COVID-19. Profiled with immunoSEQ multiplex PCR; TCRdb holds only in-frame clones, not every one. The data show under 250,000 clones, roughly 86% seen once. The sequenced sample consisted of peripheral blood. The receptors stem from a woman aged 55-75 years with acute or convalescent COVID-19. The CDR3 runs from the conserved cysteine through the conserved F or W. Each record gives: D gene, CDR3 length, clone size, J gene, V gene, CDR3 DNA, CDR3 protein. The D gene is left open where the match is weak. Expanded clones are given a class, and other clones once, few, many or no size at all.

D gene: TRBD2
CDR3 length: 13
clone size: -
J gene: TRBJ2-1
V gene: TRBV29-1
CDR3 DNA: TGCAGCACAAGACTAGCGCACTACAATGAGCAGTTCTTC
CDR3 protein: CSTRLAHYNEQFF

D gene: -
CDR3 length: 14
clone size: -
J gene: TRBJ2-2
V gene: TRBV5-6
CDR3 DNA: TGTGCCAGCAGCTTGGTAGTCCCCACCGGGGAGCTGTTTTTT
CDR3 protein: CASSLVVPTGELFF

D gene: TRBD1
CDR3 length: 14
clone size: -
J gene: TRBJ2-5
V gene: TRBV7-9
CDR3 DNA: TGTGCCAGCAGCTCGACAGGGGGCTGGGAGACCCAGTACTTC
CDR3 protein: CASSSTGGWETQYF

D gene: TRBD1
CDR3 length: 14
clone size: -
J gene: TRBJ2-7
V gene: TRBV18
CDR3 DNA: TGTGCCAGCTCACCAGTGACAGGGGTGGTCGAGCAGTACTTC
CDR3 protein: CASSPVTGVVEQYF

D gene: TRBD1
CDR3 length: 14
clone size: -
J gene: TRBJ2-7
V gene: TRBV10-3
CDR3 DNA: TGTGCCATCAGGGACGGGACAGGGTCCTACGAGCAGTACTTC
CDR3 protein: CAIRDGTGSYEQYF

D gene: -
CDR3 length: 15
clone size: -
J gene: TRBJ1-5
V gene: TRBV10-2
CDR3 DNA: TGCGCCAGCAGTGAGTCGGGGAGTCGCAATCAGCCCCAGCATTTT
CDR3 protein: CASSESGSRNQPQHF

D gene: TRBD2
CDR3 length: 16
clone size: once
J gene: TRBJ2-3
V gene: TRBV5-1
CDR3 DNA: TGCGCCAGCAGCTCATTAGCGGGGGGCGGAACAGATACGCAGTATTTT
CDR3 protein: CASSSLAGGGTDTQYF

D gene: -
CDR3 length: 15
clone size: -
J gene: TRBJ2-1
V gene: TRBV6-5
CDR3 DNA: TGTGCCAGCAAGGCTTCCCCTAGCTCCTACAATGAGCAGTTCTTC
CDR3 protein: CASKASPSSYNEQFF

D gene: TRBD2
CDR3 length: 17
clone size: -
J gene: TRBJ2-7
V gene: TRBV5-1
CDR3 DNA: TGCGCCAGCAGCCCGGGACTAGCGGGACGACTTAGGTACGAGCAGTACTTC
CDR3 protein: CASSPGLAGRLRYEQYF

D gene: -
CDR3 length: 15
clone size: -
J gene: TRBJ2-3
V gene: TRBV25-1
CDR3 DNA: TGTGCCAGCAGTGAATCGGGGAGTCGGGCCGGTACGCAGTATTTT
CDR3 protein: CASSESGSRAGTQYF

D gene: TRBD2
CDR3 length: 15
clone size: -
J gene: TRBJ2-1
V gene: TRBV9
CDR3 DNA: TGTGCCAGCTCAATTAGCGGGAGTCTTTTTAATGAGCAGTTCTTC
CDR3 protein: CASSISGSLFNEQFF